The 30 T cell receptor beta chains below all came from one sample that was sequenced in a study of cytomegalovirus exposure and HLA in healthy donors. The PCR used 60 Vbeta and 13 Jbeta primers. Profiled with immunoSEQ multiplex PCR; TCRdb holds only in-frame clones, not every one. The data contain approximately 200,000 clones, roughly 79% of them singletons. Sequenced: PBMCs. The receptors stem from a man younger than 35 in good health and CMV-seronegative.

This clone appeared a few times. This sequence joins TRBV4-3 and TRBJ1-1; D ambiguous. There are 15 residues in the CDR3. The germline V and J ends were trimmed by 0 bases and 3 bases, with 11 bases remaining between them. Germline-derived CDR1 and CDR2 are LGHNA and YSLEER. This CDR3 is CASSQDERADTEAFF. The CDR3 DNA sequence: TGCGCCAGCAGCCAAGATGAGAGGGCCGACACTGAAGCTTTCTTT.

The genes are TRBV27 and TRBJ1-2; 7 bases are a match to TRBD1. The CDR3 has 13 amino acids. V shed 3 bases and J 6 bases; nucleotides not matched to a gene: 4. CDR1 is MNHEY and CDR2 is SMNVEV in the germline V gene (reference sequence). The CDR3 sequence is CASSFEGANGYTF. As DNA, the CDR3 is TGTGCCAGCAGTTTTGAGGGGGCTAATGGCTACACCTTC.

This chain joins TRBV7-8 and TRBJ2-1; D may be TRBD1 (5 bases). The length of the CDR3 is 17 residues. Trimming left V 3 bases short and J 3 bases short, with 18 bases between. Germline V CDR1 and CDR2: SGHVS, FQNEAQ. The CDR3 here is CASSLSRDLMGYNEQFF. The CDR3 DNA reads TGTGCCAGCAGCTTGAGCAGGGATCTGATGGGCTACAATGAGCAGTTCTTC.

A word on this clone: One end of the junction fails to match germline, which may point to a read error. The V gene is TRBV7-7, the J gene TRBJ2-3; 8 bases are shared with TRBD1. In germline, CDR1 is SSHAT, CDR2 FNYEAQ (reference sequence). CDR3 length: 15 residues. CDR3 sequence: CASSRQGSSTDTQYF. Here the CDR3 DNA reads TGTGCTAGCAGCCGACAGGGGTCTAGCACAGATACGCAGTATTTT.

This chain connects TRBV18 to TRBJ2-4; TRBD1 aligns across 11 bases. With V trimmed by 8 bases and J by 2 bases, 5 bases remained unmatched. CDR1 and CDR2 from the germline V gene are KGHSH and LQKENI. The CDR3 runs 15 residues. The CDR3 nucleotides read TGTGCCAGCACCGGACAGGGGGCAACCAAAAACATTCAGTACTTC. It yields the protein CASTGQGATKNIQYF.

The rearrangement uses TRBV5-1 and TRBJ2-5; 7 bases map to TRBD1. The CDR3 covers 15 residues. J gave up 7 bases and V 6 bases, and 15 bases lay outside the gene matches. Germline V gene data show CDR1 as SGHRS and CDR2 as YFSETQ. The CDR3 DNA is TGCGCCAGCAACCCTACAGGGGTGGGTAGTGGGACCCAGTACTTC. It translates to CASNPTGVGSGTQYF.

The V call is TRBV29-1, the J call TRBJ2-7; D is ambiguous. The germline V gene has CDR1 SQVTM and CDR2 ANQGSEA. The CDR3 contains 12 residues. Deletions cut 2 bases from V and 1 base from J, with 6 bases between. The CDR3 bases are TGCAGCGTTGAATCCGCGTCCTACGAGCAGTACTTC. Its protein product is CSVESASYEQYF.

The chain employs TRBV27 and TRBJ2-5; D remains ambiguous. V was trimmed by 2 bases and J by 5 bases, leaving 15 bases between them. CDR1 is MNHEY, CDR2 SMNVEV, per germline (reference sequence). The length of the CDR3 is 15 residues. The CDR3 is CASSLERRGQETQYF. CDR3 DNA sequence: TGTGCCAGCAGTTTAGAACGGAGAGGTCAGGAGACCCAGTACTTC.

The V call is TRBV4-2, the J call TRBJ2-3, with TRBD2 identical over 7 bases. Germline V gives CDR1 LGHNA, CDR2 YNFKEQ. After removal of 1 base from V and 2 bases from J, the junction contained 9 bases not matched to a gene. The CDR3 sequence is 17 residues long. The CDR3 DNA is TGTGCCAGCAGCCAAGGGGATCCGGGAGGCCCCACAGATACGCAGTATTTT. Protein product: CASSQGDPGGPTDTQYF.

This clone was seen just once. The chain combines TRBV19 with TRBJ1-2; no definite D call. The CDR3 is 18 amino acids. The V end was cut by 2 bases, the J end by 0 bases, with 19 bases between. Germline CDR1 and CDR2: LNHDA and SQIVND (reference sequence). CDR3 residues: CASSIREGQAGANYGYTF. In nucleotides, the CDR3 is TGTGCCAGTAGTATACGGGAAGGGCAGGCCGGGGCTAACTATGGCTACACCTTC.

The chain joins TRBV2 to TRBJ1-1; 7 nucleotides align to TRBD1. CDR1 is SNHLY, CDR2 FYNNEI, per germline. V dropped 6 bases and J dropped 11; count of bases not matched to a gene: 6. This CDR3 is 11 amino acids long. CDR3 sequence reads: CASSADRDAFF. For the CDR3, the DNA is TGTGCCAGCAGCGCAGACAGGGATGCTTTCTTT.

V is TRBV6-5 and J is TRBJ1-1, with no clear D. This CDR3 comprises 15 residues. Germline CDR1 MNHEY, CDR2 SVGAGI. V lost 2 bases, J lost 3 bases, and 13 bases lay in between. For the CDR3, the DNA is TGTGCCAGCAGTTACCTCCCCACGGGTTACACTGAAGCTTTCTTT. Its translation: CASSYLPTGYTEAFF.

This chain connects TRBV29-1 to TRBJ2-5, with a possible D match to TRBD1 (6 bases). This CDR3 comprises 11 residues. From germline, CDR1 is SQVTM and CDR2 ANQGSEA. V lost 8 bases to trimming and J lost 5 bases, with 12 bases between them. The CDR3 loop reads CSWRQGETQYF. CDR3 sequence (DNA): TGCAGCTGGAGGCAGGGGGAGACCCAGTACTTC.

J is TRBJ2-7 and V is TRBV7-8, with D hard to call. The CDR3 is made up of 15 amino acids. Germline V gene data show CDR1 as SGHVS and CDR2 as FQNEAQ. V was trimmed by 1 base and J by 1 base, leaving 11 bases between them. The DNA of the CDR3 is TGTGCCAGCAGCTTAGTGGGCAGCCTTTCCTACGAGCAGTACTTC. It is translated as CASSLVGSLSYEQYF. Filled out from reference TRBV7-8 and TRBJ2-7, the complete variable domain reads GAGVSQSPRYKVAKRGQDVALRCDPISGHVSLFWYQQALGQGPEFLTYFQNEAQLDKSGLPSDRFFAERPEGSVSTLKIQRTQQEDSAVYLCASSLVGSLSYEQYFGPGTRLTVT.

The CDR3 DNA sequence: TGTGCCAGCAGTTACTCGAGCAGGGGGATATACAATGAGCAGTTCTTC. As protein: CASSYSSRGIYNEQFF. The V gene is TRBV6-5, the J gene TRBJ2-1, with 7 bases that match TRBD1. CDR3 length equals 16 residues. Per germline, CDR1 MNHEY and CDR2 SVGAGI. V lost 0 bases to trimming and J lost 4 bases; unmatched junction nucleotides: 6.

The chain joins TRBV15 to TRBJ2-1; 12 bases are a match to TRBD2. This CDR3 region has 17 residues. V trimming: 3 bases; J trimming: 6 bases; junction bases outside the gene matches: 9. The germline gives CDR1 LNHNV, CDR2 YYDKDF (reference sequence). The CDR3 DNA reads TGTGCCACCAGCAGTACGACTAGCGGGAGAATGGGCAATGAGCAGTTCTTC. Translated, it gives CATSSTTSGRMGNEQFF. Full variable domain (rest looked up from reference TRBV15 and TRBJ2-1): DAMVIQNPRYQVTQFGKPVTLSCSQTLNHNVMYWYQQKSSQAPKLLFHYYDKDFNNEADTPDNFQSRRPNTSFCFLDIRSPGLGDTAMYLCATSSTTSGRMGNEQFFGPGTRLTVL.

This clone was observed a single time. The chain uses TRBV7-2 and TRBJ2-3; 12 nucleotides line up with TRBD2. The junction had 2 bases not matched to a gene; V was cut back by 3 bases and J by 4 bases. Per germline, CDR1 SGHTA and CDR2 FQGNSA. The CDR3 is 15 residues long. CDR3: CASSFLAGGPDTQYF. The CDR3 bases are TGTGCCAGCAGCTTCCTAGCGGGGGGGCCAGATACGCAGTATTTT.

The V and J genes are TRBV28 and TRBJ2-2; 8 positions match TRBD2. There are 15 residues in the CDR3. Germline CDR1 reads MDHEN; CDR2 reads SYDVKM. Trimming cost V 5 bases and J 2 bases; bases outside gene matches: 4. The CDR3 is CASSPGLANTGELFF. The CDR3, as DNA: TGTGCCAGCAGTCCCGGACTAGCAAACACCGGGGAGCTGTTTTTT.

The DNA for the CDR3 is TGTGCCAGCAGCCCGGGACAGGCTGGAAACACCATATATTTT. Translating it yields CASSPGQAGNTIYF. The chain combines TRBV11-3 with TRBJ1-3, with 8 bases that match TRBD1. The ends lost 5 bases at V and 2 bases at J; junction bases unmatched: 2. CDR1 is SGHNT, CDR2 YENEEA, per germline. The CDR3 runs 14 residues.

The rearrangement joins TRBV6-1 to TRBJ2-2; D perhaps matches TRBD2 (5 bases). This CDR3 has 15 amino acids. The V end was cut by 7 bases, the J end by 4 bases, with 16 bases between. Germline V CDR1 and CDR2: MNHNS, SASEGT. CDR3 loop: CASIIGERVTGELFF. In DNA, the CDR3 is TGTGCCAGCATTATCGGGGAGAGGGTCACCGGGGAGCTGTTTTTT.

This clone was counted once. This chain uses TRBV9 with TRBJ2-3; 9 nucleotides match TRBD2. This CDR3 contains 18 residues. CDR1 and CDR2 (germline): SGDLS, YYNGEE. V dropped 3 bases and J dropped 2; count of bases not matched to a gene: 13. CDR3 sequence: CASSGALRSSGDTDTQYF. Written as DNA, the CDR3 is TGTGCCAGCAGCGGCGCCCTTAGGTCTAGCGGGGACACAGATACGCAGTATTTT.

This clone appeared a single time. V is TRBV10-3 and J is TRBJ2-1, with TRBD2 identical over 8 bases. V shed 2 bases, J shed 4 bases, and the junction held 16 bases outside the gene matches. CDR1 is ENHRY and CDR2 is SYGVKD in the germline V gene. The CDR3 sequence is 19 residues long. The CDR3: CAISEPPGRADNSYNEQFF. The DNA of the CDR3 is TGTGCCATCAGTGAGCCCCCCGGGAGGGCCGATAATTCGTACAATGAGCAGTTCTTC.

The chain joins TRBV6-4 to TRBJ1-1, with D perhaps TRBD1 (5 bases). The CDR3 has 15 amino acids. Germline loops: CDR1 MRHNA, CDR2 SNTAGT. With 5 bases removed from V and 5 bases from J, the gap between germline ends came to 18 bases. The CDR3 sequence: CASSLLSGGGTEAFF. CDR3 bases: TGTGCCAGCAGTCTCCTCTCTGGGGGGGGGACTGAAGCTTTCTTT.

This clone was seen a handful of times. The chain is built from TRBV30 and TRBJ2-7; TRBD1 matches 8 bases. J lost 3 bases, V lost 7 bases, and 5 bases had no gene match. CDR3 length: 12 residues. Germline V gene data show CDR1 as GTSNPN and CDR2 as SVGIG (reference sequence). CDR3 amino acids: CALDRENYEQYF. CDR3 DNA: TGTGCCTTGGACAGGGAGAACTACGAGCAGTACTTC.

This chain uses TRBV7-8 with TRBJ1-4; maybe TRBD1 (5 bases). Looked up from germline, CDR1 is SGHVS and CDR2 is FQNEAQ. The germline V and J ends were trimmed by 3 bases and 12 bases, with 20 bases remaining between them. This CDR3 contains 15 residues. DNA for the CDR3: TGTGCCAGCAGCTTTGAAAACGGACGGGGGGGGGAACTGTTTTTT. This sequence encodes CASSFENGRGGELFF.

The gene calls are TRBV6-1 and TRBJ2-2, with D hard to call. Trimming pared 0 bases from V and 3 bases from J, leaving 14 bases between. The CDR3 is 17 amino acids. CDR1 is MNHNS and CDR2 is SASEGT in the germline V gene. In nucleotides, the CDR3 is TGTGCCAGCAGTGAAGCGCTTCGGTATCCCTACACCGGGGAGCTGTTTTTT. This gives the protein CASSEALRYPYTGELFF.

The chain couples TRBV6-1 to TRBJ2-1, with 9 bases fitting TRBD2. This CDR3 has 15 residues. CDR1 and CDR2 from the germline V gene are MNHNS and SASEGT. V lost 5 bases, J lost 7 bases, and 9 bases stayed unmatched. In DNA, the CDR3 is TGTGCCAGCAGTCCGGGACTAGCAGGAATTAATGAGCAGTTCTTC. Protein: CASSPGLAGINEQFF.

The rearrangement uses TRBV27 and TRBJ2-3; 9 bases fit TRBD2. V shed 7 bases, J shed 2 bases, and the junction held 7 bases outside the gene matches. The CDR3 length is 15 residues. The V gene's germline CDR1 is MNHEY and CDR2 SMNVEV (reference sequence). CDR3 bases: TGTGCCAGCAAGATTCTAGCGGGGCTCACAGATACGCAGTATTTT. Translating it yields CASKILAGLTDTQYF.

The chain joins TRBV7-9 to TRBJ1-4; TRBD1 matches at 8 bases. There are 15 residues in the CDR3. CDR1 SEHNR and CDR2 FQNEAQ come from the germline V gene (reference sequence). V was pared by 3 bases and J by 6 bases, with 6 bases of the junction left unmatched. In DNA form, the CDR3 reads TGTGCCAGCAGCTTTCTTCCGACAGGGGATGAAAAACTGTTTTTT. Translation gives CASSFLPTGDEKLFF.

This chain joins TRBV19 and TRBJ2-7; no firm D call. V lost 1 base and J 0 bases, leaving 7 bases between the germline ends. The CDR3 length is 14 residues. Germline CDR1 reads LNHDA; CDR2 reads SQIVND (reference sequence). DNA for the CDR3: TGTGCCAGTAGTATAGCCAGAAGCTCCTACGAGCAGTACTTC. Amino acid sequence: CASSIARSSYEQYF. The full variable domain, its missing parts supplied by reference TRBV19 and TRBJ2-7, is DGGITQSPKYLFRKEGQNVTLSCEQNLNHDAMYWYRQDPGQGLRLIYYSQIVNDFQKGDIAEGYSVSREKKESFPLTVTSAQKNPTAFYLCASSIARSSYEQYFGPGTRLTVT.